The clone carrying this T cell receptor beta chain was counted ten times or more. The antigen is not known. From RNA transcripts, TCR beta CDR3 regions were amplified. HTBI primers were used for first-round RT-PCR of the TCR CDR3. One entry per CDR3 protein, called by TCRdb with MiXCR from the multiplex PCR reads. The sample consists of approximately 640,000 distinct CDR3 sequences, 15% to 20% of them appearing once. The V gene end was trimmed by 3 bases and the J gene end by 10 bases; junction bases not matched to a gene: 10. The V gene's germline CDR1 is DFQATT and CDR2 SNEGSKA (reference sequence). This CDR3 is 15 amino acids long. This sample is drawn from a study of T cells in Graves' hyperthyroidism and ophthalmopathy. Study-wide results and limits: Blood also showed most of the thyroid clonotypes that were expanded above 0.001.

The study defined stable Graves' hyperthyroidism as no ophthalmopathy progression within 18 months. Participants, patients aged 18 to 65, had newly diagnosed hyperthyroidism with a duration under 2 months. PBMCs were collected from an approximately 10 ml volume of fresh peripheral blood. The sequence was obtained from a woman aged 25-40 years with Graves' hyperthyroidism. Sequences were obtained from blood. The chain links TRBV20-1 to TRBJ2-1; 12 nucleotides line up with TRBD2. The CDR3 bases are TGCAGTGCTAGGGGGGGCCTAGCGGGAGGGATAGAGCAGTTCTTC. Translating gives CSARGGLAGGIEQFF.